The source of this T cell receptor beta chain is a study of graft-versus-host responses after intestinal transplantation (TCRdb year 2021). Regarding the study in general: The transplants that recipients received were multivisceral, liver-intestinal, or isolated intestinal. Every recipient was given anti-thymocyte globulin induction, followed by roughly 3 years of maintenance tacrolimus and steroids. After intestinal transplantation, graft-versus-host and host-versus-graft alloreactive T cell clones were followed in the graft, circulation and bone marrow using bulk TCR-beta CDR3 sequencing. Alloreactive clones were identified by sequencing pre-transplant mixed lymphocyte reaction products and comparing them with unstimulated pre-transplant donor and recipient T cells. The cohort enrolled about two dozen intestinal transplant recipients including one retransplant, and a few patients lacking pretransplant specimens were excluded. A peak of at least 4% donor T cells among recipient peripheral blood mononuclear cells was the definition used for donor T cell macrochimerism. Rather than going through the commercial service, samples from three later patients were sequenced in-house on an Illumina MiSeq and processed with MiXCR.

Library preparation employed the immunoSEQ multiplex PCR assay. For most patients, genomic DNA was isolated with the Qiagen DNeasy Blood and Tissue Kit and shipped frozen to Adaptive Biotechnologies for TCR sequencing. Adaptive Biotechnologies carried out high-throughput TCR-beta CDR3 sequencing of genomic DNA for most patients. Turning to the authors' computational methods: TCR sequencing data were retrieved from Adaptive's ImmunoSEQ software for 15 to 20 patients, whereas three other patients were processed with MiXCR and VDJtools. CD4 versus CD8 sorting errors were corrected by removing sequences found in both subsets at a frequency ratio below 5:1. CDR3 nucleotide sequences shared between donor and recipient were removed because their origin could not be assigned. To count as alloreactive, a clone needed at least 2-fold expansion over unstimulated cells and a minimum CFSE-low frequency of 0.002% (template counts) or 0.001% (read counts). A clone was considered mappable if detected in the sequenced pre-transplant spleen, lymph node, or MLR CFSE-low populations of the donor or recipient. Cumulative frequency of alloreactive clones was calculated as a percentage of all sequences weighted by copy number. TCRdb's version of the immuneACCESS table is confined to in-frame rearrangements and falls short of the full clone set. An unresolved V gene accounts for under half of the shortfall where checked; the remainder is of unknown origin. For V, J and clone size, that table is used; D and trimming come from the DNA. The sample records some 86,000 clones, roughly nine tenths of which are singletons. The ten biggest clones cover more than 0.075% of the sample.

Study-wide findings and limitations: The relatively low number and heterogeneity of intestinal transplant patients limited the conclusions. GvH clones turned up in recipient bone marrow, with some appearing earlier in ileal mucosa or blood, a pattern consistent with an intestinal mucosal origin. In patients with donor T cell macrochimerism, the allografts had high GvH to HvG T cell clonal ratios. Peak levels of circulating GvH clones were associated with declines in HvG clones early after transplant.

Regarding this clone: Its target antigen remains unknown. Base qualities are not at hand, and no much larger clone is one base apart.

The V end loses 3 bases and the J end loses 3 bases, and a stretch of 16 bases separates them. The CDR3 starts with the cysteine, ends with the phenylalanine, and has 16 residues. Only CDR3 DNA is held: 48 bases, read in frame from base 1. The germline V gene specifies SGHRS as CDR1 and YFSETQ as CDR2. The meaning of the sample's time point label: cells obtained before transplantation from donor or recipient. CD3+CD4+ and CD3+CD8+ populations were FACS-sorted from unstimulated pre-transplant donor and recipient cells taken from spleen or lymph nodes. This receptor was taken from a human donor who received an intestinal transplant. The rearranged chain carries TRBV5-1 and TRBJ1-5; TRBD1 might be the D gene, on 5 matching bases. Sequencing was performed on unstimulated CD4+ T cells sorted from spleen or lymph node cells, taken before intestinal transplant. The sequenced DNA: TGCGCCAGCAGCTGGACCCCGGGGGACCCCAATCAGCCCCAGCATTTT. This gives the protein CASSWTPGDPNQPQHF.